This entry lists 6 T cell receptor beta chains sequenced from one sample in a study of blood T cell repertoires in COVID-19. Sequenced by immunoSEQ multiplex PCR; TCRdb stores in-frame clones only, minus some. The table lists 95,000 to 110,000 clones, more than 70% of them singletons. Specimen: peripheral blood. These receptors all stem from a man between 65 and 80 years old with acute or convalescent COVID-19.

A note on this clone: This sample also contains other DNA sequences that code for the same CDR3. V and J are TRBV2 and TRBJ1-5; D might be TRBD1 (5 bases). V was cut by 2 bases and J by 1 base, with 9 bases left in between. CDR1 and CDR2 from the germline V gene are SNHLY and FYNNEI. The CDR3 runs to 15 residues. The CDR3 DNA is TGTGCCAGCAGTGAACAGGGCAACAGCAATCAGCCCCAGCATTTT. It translates to CASSEQGNSNQPQHF.

The rearrangement links TRBV7-6 to TRBJ2-2; D might be TRBD1 (6 bases). Germline V lookup: CDR1 SGHVS, CDR2 FNYEAQ. The CDR3 covers 19 residues. V was clipped by 3 bases and J by 4 bases, with 24 bases between them. CDR3 DNA sequence: TGTGCCAGCAGCTTGATGTTAGTCAGGGGAAAAGAGGGCACCGGGGAGCTGTTTTTT. Protein product: CASSLMLVRGKEGTGELFF.

This clone was detected once. The rearrangement links TRBV18 to TRBJ2-5; 9 bases fit TRBD2. J gave up 5 bases and V 0 bases, and 4 bases lay outside the gene matches. Germline V gene data show CDR1 as KGHSH and CDR2 as LQKENI. CDR3 length: 15 amino acids. The CDR3 loop reads CASSPPIAGVETQYF. DNA of the CDR3: TGTGCCAGCTCACCACCGATAGCGGGGGTGGAGACCCAGTACTTC.

The chain couples TRBV10-3 to TRBJ2-7; 12 bases fit TRBD1. CDR3 length: 14 residues. Per germline, CDR1 ENHRY and CDR2 SYGVKD. The V gene end was trimmed by 6 bases and the J gene end by 7 bases; junction bases not matched to a gene: 7. The DNA for the CDR3 is TGTGCCATCAGCAGGGGGACAGGGGGCACAGAGCAGTACTTC. Translating it yields CAISRGTGGTEQYF.

The chain joins TRBV6-5 to TRBJ2-7; the D gene is possibly TRBD1 (6 bases). With 0 bases removed from V and 1 base from J, the gap between germline ends came to 10 bases. The germline V gene has CDR1 MNHEY and CDR2 SVGAGI. The CDR3 is made up of 15 amino acids. The CDR3 region has the DNA TGTGCCAGCAGTTACTCGACCGGGACATCCTACGAGCAGTACTTC. It codes for CASSYSTGTSYEQYF.

The chain recombines TRBV19 with TRBJ1-1; 7 nucleotides align to TRBD1. The germline gives CDR1 LNHDA, CDR2 SQIVND (reference sequence). This CDR3 is built from 14 residues. The V gene end was trimmed by 7 bases and the J gene end by 1 base; junction bases not matched to a gene: 6. The CDR3: CASTQDRQNTEAFF. CDR3 DNA: TGTGCCAGTACCCAGGACAGGCAGAACACTGAAGCTTTCTTT.